The 14 T cell receptor beta chains below all came from one sample that was sequenced in a study of blood T cell repertoires in COVID-19. Profiled with immunoSEQ multiplex PCR; TCRdb holds only in-frame clones, not every one. The table has tens of thousands of clones, around 82% seen once. Sequences were obtained from peripheral blood. These receptors were collected from a man older than 75 with COVID-19, enrolled during active disease.

This clone was seen just once. The chain links TRBV9 to TRBJ1-4; 7 bases fit TRBD1. CDR3 size: 17 residues. CDR1 and CDR2 from the germline V gene are SGDLS and YYNGEE. V lost 4 bases to trimming and J lost 0 bases; unmatched junction nucleotides: 9. CDR3: CASSPQGQLATNEKLFF. The CDR3 nucleotides read TGTGCCAGCAGCCCCCAGGGACAGCTTGCAACTAATGAAAAACTGTTTTTT.

This sequence joins TRBV5-1 and TRBJ1-1; a weak D match, TRBD1 (5 bases). The V gene's germline CDR1 is SGHRS and CDR2 YFSETQ. Trimming shortened V by 3 bases and J by 8 bases, and 17 bases separated the two germline ends. This CDR3 has 14 amino acids. CDR3 sequence reads: CASSSTGTEGEAFF. The CDR3 DNA follows: TGCGCCAGCAGCTCTACCGGGACGGAGGGAGAAGCTTTCTTT.

This chain joins TRBV21-1 and TRBJ1-1; TRBD1 reflects the table's D call only, with no check against the DNA. TRBV21-1 corresponds to a pseudogene. The CDR3 is 15 residues long. CDR3: CASSKLTGQNTEAFF. CDR3 coding DNA: TGTGCCAGCAGCAAATTAACAGGGCAGAACACTGAAGCTTTCTTT.

This sequence joins TRBV6-2 or TRBV6-3 and TRBJ1-1; D perhaps matches TRBD1 (6 bases). The CDR3 covers 14 residues. Germline-derived CDR1 and CDR2 are MNHEY and SVGEGT. Trimming removed 5 bases from V and 4 bases from J, with 14 bases in between. The CDR3 bases are TGTGCCAGCAGTCCCGTCCCGACAGGCACTGAAGCTTTCTTT. As protein: CASSPVPTGTEAFF.

This chain joins TRBV4-3 and TRBJ1-5, with a weak D call TRBD1 (6 bases). Trimming stripped 0 bases from V and 6 bases from J, with 12 bases between. Germline V CDR1 and CDR2: LGHNA, YSLEER. The CDR3 totals 15 residues. CDR3 region: CASSQEGGGGQPQHF. DNA for the CDR3: TGCGCCAGCAGCCAAGAGGGCGGGGGCGGTCAGCCCCAGCATTTT.

This chain connects TRBV19 to TRBJ1-2, with D tentatively TRBD1 (6 bases). V lost 3 bases and J 6 bases, leaving 20 bases between the germline ends. CDR1 LNHDA and CDR2 SQIVND come from the germline V gene (reference sequence). The CDR3 has 16 amino acids. The CDR3 DNA follows: TGTGCCAGTAGTATTCCCCCGACAGGTTTGGAGGATGGCTACACCTTC. It translates to CASSIPPTGLEDGYTF.

Comments on this clone: A junction boundary mismatches the germline segment, possibly from a read error. The V call is TRBV7-6, the J call TRBJ1-3; 7 bases line up with TRBD1. This CDR3 region has 14 residues. Germline lookup yields CDR1 SGHVS and CDR2 FNYEAQ. The CDR3 DNA sequence: TGTGCCAGCAGCTTAGCCATTTCGACAGGGACCATCTCCTTT. Its protein product is CASSLAISTGTISF.

V usage is TRBV7-3 and J usage is TRBJ2-5, with 8 nucleotides matching TRBD1. J was trimmed by 3 bases and V by 5 bases; bases with no gene match: 5. The CDR3 sequence is 14 residues long. From germline, CDR1 is SGHTA and CDR2 FQGTGA. The CDR3 nucleotides are TGTGCCAGCAGCAGGACAGGGATGGAAGAGACCCAGTACTTC. It is translated as CASSRTGMEETQYF. Complete variable domain (other parts from reference TRBV7-3 and TRBJ2-5): GAGVSQTPSNKVTEKGKYVELRCDPISGHTALYWYRQSLGQGPEFLIYFQGTGAADDSGLPNDRFFAVRPEGSVSTLKIQRTERGDSAVYLCASSRTGMEETQYFGPGTRLLVL.

The V gene is TRBV3-1 (or the pseudogene TRBV3-2), the J gene TRBJ1-1; 7 bases are shared with TRBD1. V was clipped by 5 bases and J by 0 bases; unmatched bases: 0. Germline values: CDR1 LGHDT, CDR2 YNNKEL (reference sequence). The CDR3 is 13 residues long. The CDR3 coding sequence is TGTGCCAGCAGCACAGGGGTGAACACTGAAGCTTTCTTT. Protein: CASSTGVNTEAFF.

The V and J genes are TRBV5-5 and TRBJ1-1, with 7 bases identical to TRBD1. Germline CDR1 is SGHKS and CDR2 is YYEKEE (reference sequence). The CDR3 runs to 15 residues. V was pared by 4 bases and J by 4 bases, with 10 bases of the junction left unmatched. This chain's CDR3 is CASSLLMAGGTEAFF. The CDR3 DNA is TGTGCCAGCAGCCTCCTGATGGCAGGGGGCACTGAAGCTTTCTTT.

The chain has TRBV6-6 and TRBJ2-3, with TRBD2 identical over 8 bases. Germline trimming cut 5 bases from V and 3 bases from J; bases unmatched to any gene: 10. Germline V gene lookup returns CDR1 MNHNY and CDR2 SVGAGI (reference sequence). The CDR3 is 16 amino acids. This chain's CDR3 is CASSAGGGGMTDTQYF. Written as DNA, the CDR3 is TGTGCCAGCAGTGCGGGGGGTGGCGGGATGACAGATACGCAGTATTTT.

Only a few counts were recorded for this clone. V gene TRBV6-2 or TRBV6-3 combines with J gene TRBJ1-1; D ambiguous. The CDR3 is made up of 13 amino acids. Germline assignment: CDR1 MNHEY and CDR2 SVGEGT. V lost 2 bases and J 5 bases, leaving 9 bases between the germline ends. This chain's CDR3 is CASSYGRQTEAFF. Written as DNA, the CDR3 is TGTGCCAGCAGTTACGGCAGACAAACTGAAGCTTTCTTT.

This rearrangement joins TRBV25-1 to TRBJ1-5; D is ambiguous. The ends were cut back, 6 bases at V and 0 bases at J, with 9 bases in the middle. CDR3 length equals 14 residues. Germline V gives CDR1 MGHDK, CDR2 SYGVNS. CDR3 nucleotide sequence: TGTGCCAGCAGGAATAGTGGTAGCAATCAGCCCCAGCATTTT. This translates into CASRNSGSNQPQHF.

This clone was counted once. The V call is TRBV5-1, the J call TRBJ1-3; perhaps TRBD1 as D (6 bases). V was cut by 5 bases and J by 0 bases, with 12 bases left in between. The CDR3 contains 15 residues. Per germline, CDR1 SGHRS and CDR2 YFSETQ. CDR3 protein: CASRGTPSSGNTIYF. The CDR3 DNA sequence: TGCGCCAGCAGAGGGACACCGAGCTCTGGAAACACCATATATTTT.